These T cell receptor beta chains were read from a single sample in a study of T cells after yellow fever vaccination. One entry per CDR3 protein results from TCRdb running MiXCR on the 5' RACE reads. Of 350,000 to 450,000 distinct CDR3 sequences detected, around 20% appear once; the ten largest clones hold 18%. The sample consisted of PBMCs, taken before the yellow fever booster vaccination. These TCRs come from a young man who received the YFV17D yellow fever vaccine. Both conserved end residues are part of each CDR3. Fields, in order: V gene, J gene, clone size, D gene, CDR3 protein, CDR3 DNA. The D gene is left open where the match is weak. Clone size is given for some rows only: seen once, a few or many times, or a class if the clone is expanded.

TRBV9	TRBJ2-5	-	TRBD2	CASSLTSTGGETQYF	TGTGCCAGCAGCCTGACCTCGACGGGAGGAGAGACCCAGTACTTC
TRBV5-6	TRBJ2-2	-	-	CASSHETSFGELFF	TGTGCCAGCAGCCACGAGACGAGTTTCGGGGAGCTGTTTTTT
TRBV7-3	TRBJ2-3	few	-	CASSLYRASTDTQYF	TGTGCCAGCAGCTTATACAGGGCTAGCACAGATACGCAGTATTTT
TRBV9	TRBJ2-3	few	-	CASSTQGHTQYF	TGTGCCAGCAGCACCCAGGGTCATACGCAGTATTTT
TRBV30	TRBJ1-5	-	-	CAWSVALSQPQHF	TGTGCCTGGAGTGTCGCACTGTCCCAGCCCCAGCATTTT
TRBV10-3	TRBJ2-7	-	TRBD1	CAISKKTGKLSSYEQYF	TGTGCCATCAGCAAGAAGACAGGGAAACTCAGCTCCTACGAGCAGTACTTC
TRBV19	TRBJ1-2	-	-	CASSTEGYGYTF	TGTGCCAGTAGTACGGAGGGCTATGGCTACACCTTC
TRBV4-1	TRBJ1-1	-	-	CASSQERAVLSEAFF	TGCGCCAGCAGCCAAGAGAGGGCTGTGCTTTCTGAAGCTTTCTTT
TRBV6-2/TRBV6-3	TRBJ1-1	few	-	CASRGLQGNTEAFF	TGTGCCAGCAGAGGTTTACAGGGTAACACTGAAGCTTTCTTT
TRBV3-1	TRBJ2-1	-	TRBD2	CASSQETSGGQRNEQFF	TGTGCCAGCAGCCAAGAGACTAGCGGGGGGCAACGCAATGAGCAGTTCTTC
TRBV24-1	TRBJ2-5	many	-	CATSDDQTETQYF	TGTGCCACCAGTGATGACCAGACGGAGACCCAGTACTTC
TRBV29-1	TRBJ1-1	few	-	CSVQPLRGPTEAFF	TGCAGCGTTCAACCCCTAAGGGGACCCACTGAAGCTTTCTTT
TRBV4-1	TRBJ1-5	-	TRBD1	CASSHLGQGNWPQHF	TGCGCCAGCAGCCACCTTGGACAGGGGAATTGGCCCCAGCATTTT
TRBV12-3/TRBV12-4	TRBJ1-5	-	-	CASSLWRTASNQPQHF	TGTGCCAGCAGTTTATGGCGGACAGCCTCTAATCAGCCCCAGCATTTT
TRBV25-1	TRBJ2-3	few	TRBD1	CASSEERGRGVDTQYF	TGTGCCAGCAGTGAAGAAAGGGGGCGAGGGGTAGATACGCAGTATTTT
TRBV6-4	TRBJ2-4	-	TRBD2	CASSPTSGNIQYF	TGTGCCAGCAGCCCTACTAGCGGAAACATTCAGTACTTC